This T cell receptor beta chain was found in a study of T cell changes during pregnancy in multiple sclerosis. CDR1 and CDR2 from the germline V gene are WSHSY and SAAADI. CDR3 length equals 15 residues. Trimming stripped 4 bases from V and 2 bases from J, with 12 bases between. TCRdb keeps only in-frame clones here, not all; method: immunoSEQ multiplex PCR. The repertoire includes about 93,000 clones, roughly 90% of them detected once, and under 0.95% sits in the top ten. This receptor was obtained from a female donor with multiple sclerosis, enrolled in a pregnancy study. Sequencing used peripheral blood, obtained before pregnancy. V and J are TRBV10-2 and TRBJ2-1; D is uncertain. The CDR3 nucleotides read TGCGCCAGCAGTGCCCTTTCAGTTCCCTACAATGAGCAGTTCTTC. Translated: CASSALSVPYNEQFF.